This TCR beta chain stems from a study of T-cell memory formation after mild COVID-19. TCRdb recomputed calls from the 5' RACE reads with MiXCR, one row per CDR3 protein. The sample shows approximately 250,000 distinct CDR3 sequences, 16% of them seen only once. CDR1 is MGHRA and CDR2 is YSYEKL in the germline V gene. The CDR3 runs to 18 residues. The J segment lost 9 bases and the V segment lost 4 bases, leaving 15 bases of the junction unmatched. What was sequenced was PBMCs or a T cell subset sorted from them (not recorded which). This chain uses TRBV4-1 with TRBJ2-1; TRBD2 aligns across 13 bases. The origin of this receptor is a man in his late teens or twenties who had mild COVID-19 (a few samples of this study predate the infection). Cell type and time point are not known. CDR3 amino acids: CASSLRLGLAGVWGEQFF. CDR3 sequence (DNA): TGCGCCAGCAGCCTACGGCTCGGACTAGCGGGGGTTTGGGGTGAGCAGTTCTTC.